In its sample, the clone carrying this T cell receptor beta chain was seen once. This record comes from a study of T cell changes during pregnancy in multiple sclerosis. Sequenced by immunoSEQ multiplex PCR; TCRdb stores in-frame clones only, minus some. Among more than 45,000 clones listed, 80% to 95% were seen once. The receptor was derived from a female donor with multiple sclerosis, enrolled in a pregnancy study. The sample here was CD4+ T cells from peripheral blood mononuclear cells, taken in the second trimester of pregnancy.

The DNA of the CDR3 is TGTGCCAGCAGCCAACAGGGGTACGGTGAAAAACTGTTTTTT. It translates to CASSQQGYGEKLFF. This chain joins TRBV14 and TRBJ1-4; perhaps TRBD1 as D (6 bases). Germline CDR1 is SGHDN and CDR2 is FVKESK. V was trimmed by 2 bases and J by 7 bases, leaving 11 bases between them. The CDR3 spans 14 residues.